This T cell receptor beta chain was sequenced in a study of low-dose radiotherapy and immunotherapy resistance in tumors. Study context: The study gave Cohort 2 1 Gy per fraction every two weeks, totaling 13 Gy over 26 weeks. Given every two weeks, intravenous cyclophosphamide 200 mg/m2 preceded radiation and immunotherapy by one day. Patients were on oral aspirin 300 mg taken daily for four cycles from cycle 1 day 1.

The sample holds many counts of this clonotype. First-strand cDNA relied on TRAV- and TRBV-specific primers spanning alpha and beta chains. A 20-cycle PCR with a constant-region primer and V-primer adapter amplified TCRs. TCRdb re-called the reads through MiXCR, storing one row per CDR3 protein. The sample includes tens of thousands of distinct CDR3 sequences, just under 9.5% of them seen just once. Time point denoted: before trial treatment. In the RACIN dose-escalation trial, donors got nivolumab plus ipilimumab with aspirin, cyclophosphamide and radiotherapy. Germline CDR1 reads SGHVS; CDR2 reads FQNEAQ. CDR3 size: 14 residues. V gave up 5 bases and J gave up 5 bases, with 14 bases separating them.

The chain uses TRBV7-8 and TRBJ2-3, with a possible D match to TRBD1 (6 bases). Here the sequenced sample was PBMCs, taken before treatment. The sequence came from a male donor with prostate cancer. The CDR3 DNA is TGTGCCAGCAGCATACAGGGATCAGAAGATACGCAGTATTTT. Translating gives CASSIQGSEDTQYF.